Listed below are T cell receptor beta chains from one sample, sequenced in a study of shared clonotypes between healthy human individuals. Clones were sequenced by immunoSEQ multiplex PCR, and TCRdb holds only the in-frame ones, with some missing. The data hold some 660,000 clones, with about three quarters observed a single time. The sequenced sample was memory CD4+ T cells sorted from blood. The source of these receptors is a woman in her twenties or thirties in good health. Both conserved end residues are part of each CDR3. A D gene is named only where the DNA matches it firmly. Size tells how often a clone was seen (once, few, many) or the class of an expanded clone, and some rows leave it out.

D gene | CDR3 length | J gene | clone size | V gene | CDR3 DNA | CDR3 protein
- | 14 | TRBJ2-7 | - | TRBV7-9 | TGTGCCAGCAGCTTCGCAGTCGGGTCCGGCGAGCAGTACTTC | CASSFAVGSGEQYF
- | 14 | TRBJ1-2 | few | TRBV6-1 | TGTGCCAGCAGTGAAGGGTGGGTAAACTATGGCTACACCTTC | CASSEGWVNYGYTF
TRBD2 | 14 | TRBJ2-7 | - | TRBV4-1 | TGCGCCAGCAGCCTCCGGACTAGCGGTTACGAGCAGTACTTC | CASSLRTSGYEQYF
- | 13 | TRBJ1-2 | - | TRBV29-1 | TGCAGCGTTGAGCATGGAGTTGGGTATGGCTACACCTTC | CSVEHGVGYGYTF
- | 14 | TRBJ1-5 | - | TRBV19 | TGTGCCAGTAGTTTCGAGGGTGGGGGTCAGCCCCAGCATTTT | CASSFEGGGQPQHF
- | 13 | TRBJ1-2 | few | TRBV12-5 | TGTGCTAGTGGTTTAGGGACCCTCTATGGCTACACCTTC | CASGLGTLYGYTF
- | 15 | TRBJ2-7 | - | TRBV7-2 | TGTGCCAGCAGCTTAGGACGTCTGGGCCCCCTCGAGCAGTACTTC | CASSLGRLGPLEQYF
- | 15 | TRBJ1-2 | - | TRBV5-1 | TGCGCCAGCAGCTCCACCGGAAGGGAGAACTATGGCTACACCTTC | CASSSTGRENYGYTF
TRBD1 | 16 | TRBJ2-3 | many | TRBV6-1 | TGTGCCAGCAGTGGGGGACAGTTTTTTAGTCGAGATACGCAGTATTTT | CASSGGQFFSRDTQYF
- | 13 | TRBJ2-3 | - | TRBV11-3 | TGTGCCAGCAGCTCCCCAGGGACAGATACGCAGTATTTT | CASSSPGTDTQYF
- | 14 | TRBJ1-5 | - | TRBV27 | TGTGCCAGCAGTTCGGGGCTGCTAAATCAGCCCCAGCATTTT | CASSSGLLNQPQHF
- | 15 | TRBJ2-1 | - | TRBV4-1 | TGCGCCAGCAGCCAAGTCCGGGAGAAGTACAATGAGCAGTTCTTC | CASSQVREKYNEQFF
TRBD1 | 15 | TRBJ1-5 | many | TRBV19 | TGTGCCAGTAGTGTGACAGGGGATGGCAATCAGCCCCAGCATTTT | CASSVTGDGNQPQHF
TRBD2 | 18 | TRBJ2-2 | - | TRBV28 | TGTGCCAGCAGTCCTAGAGCAGGGACTAGCGGGAGAGGAGGGGAGCTGTTTTTT | CASSPRAGTSGRGGELFF
- | 14 | TRBJ1-2 | - | TRBV7-3 | TGTGCCAGCAGCTTAACCCCTCTGCAGTATGGCTACACCTTC | CASSLTPLQYGYTF
- | 11 | TRBJ1-5 | - | TRBV20-1 | TGCAGTGCTAGCGGGAATCAGCCCCAGCATTTT | CSASGNQPQHF
- | 18 | TRBJ1-2 | - | TRBV27 | TGTGCCAGCAGTTTAAAACTGATAGGTGGACGGCCGAACTATGGCTACACCTTC | CASSLKLIGGRPNYGYTF
- | 13 | TRBJ1-3 | - | TRBV6-1 | TGTGCCAGCAGTGAAATCTCTGGAAACACCATATATTTT | CASSEISGNTIYF
TRBD2 | 16 | TRBJ2-1 | - | TRBV10-3 | TGTGCCATCAGTGACATTAGACTAGCGGTCTACAATGAGCAGTTCTTC | CAISDIRLAVYNEQFF
- | 17 | TRBJ1-5 | - | TRBV4-1 | TGCGCCAGCAGCCCCTACCAGGGGATGGGTAGCAATCAGCCCCAGCATTTT | CASSPYQGMGSNQPQHF
TRBD1 | 16 | TRBJ2-7 | - | TRBV28 | TGTGCCAGCTCCTCCAGCGGGACAGGGAGCTCCTACGAGCAGTACTTC | CASSSSGTGSSYEQYF
- | 13 | TRBJ2-3 | - | TRBV27 | TGTGCCAGCAGTTTCCAAGGGGTAGATACGCAGTATTTT | CASSFQGVDTQYF
TRBD1 | 14 | TRBJ1-2 | - | TRBV13 | TGTGCCAGCAGCTTGGGACAGGGGGTGGATGGCTACACCTTC | CASSLGQGVDGYTF
- | 13 | TRBJ2-1 | - | TRBV10-1 | TGCGCCAGCAGTGAGCTGCCGGGGAATGAGCAGTTCTTC | CASSELPGNEQFF
TRBD2 | 16 | TRBJ2-2 | - | TRBV10-1 | TGCGCCAGCAGTGAAGCTAGCGGCTTGAACACCGGGGAGCTGTTTTTT | CASSEASGLNTGELFF
- | 15 | TRBJ1-3 | - | TRBV5-1 | TGCGCCAGCAGCTTGGGCGGGGACGGTGGAAACACCATATATTTT | CASSLGGDGGNTIYF
- | 13 | TRBJ1-5 | - | TRBV7-2 | TGTGCCAGCAGCCCGGACAGCAATCAGCCCCAGCATTTT | CASSPDSNQPQHF